The 20 T cell receptor beta chains given below trace back to one sample, sequenced in a study of cytomegalovirus exposure and HLA in healthy donors. Assay: immunoSEQ multiplex PCR; the TCRdb copy retains only in-frame clones and omits some. Of fewer than 65,000 clones in the sample, about 91% are singletons; the top ten hold roughly 15%. The sample taken for sequencing was PBMCs. The receptors come from a woman aged 18-35 years in good health and CMV-seronegative.

The chain combines TRBV18 with TRBJ1-2; 9 bases align to TRBD1. The V and J ends lost 3 bases and 2 bases, in that order; junction bases with no gene match: 16. CDR1 and CDR2 from the germline V gene are KGHSH and LQKENI. This CDR3 is 19 amino acids long. Here the CDR3 DNA reads TGTGCCAGCTCACCCGTAGGCAAAACCGGGACAGGGTCCAACTATGGCTACACCTTC. It specifies CASSPVGKTGTGSNYGYTF.

The chain combines TRBV7-9 with TRBJ2-7; TRBD1 matches at 8 bases. Germline V gene sequence: CDR1 SEHNR, CDR2 FQNEAQ (reference sequence). This CDR3 contains 15 residues. Germline trimming cut 3 bases from V and 4 bases from J; bases unmatched to any gene: 8. The CDR3 nucleotides read TGTGCCAGCAGCTTTCCCGACAGGGGAGAGTACGAGCAGTACTTC. This gives the protein CASSFPDRGEYEQYF.

CDR3 DNA: TGTGCCTGGAGAACTGATGAGCAGTTCTTC. As protein: CAWRTDEQFF. This chain connects TRBV30 to TRBJ2-1, with D uncertain. The germline gives CDR1 GTSNPN, CDR2 SVGIG (reference sequence). Trimming took 3 bases from V and 8 from J, leaving 5 bases between them. CDR3 length: 10 residues. The entire variable domain, with the rest obtained from reference TRBV30 and TRBJ2-1, is as follows: SQTIHQWPATLVQPVGSPLSLECTVEGTSNPNLYWYRQAAGRGLQLLFYSVGIGQISSEVPQNLSASRPQDRQFILSSKKLLLSDSGFYLCAWRTDEQFFGPGTRLTVL.

The chain's CDR3 is CASSTGGGRPEAFF. CDR3 coding DNA: TGTGCCAGCAGTACAGGGGGGGGAAGGCCTGAAGCTTTCTTT. The chain links TRBV6-6 to TRBJ1-1, with 8 bases fitting TRBD1. J lost 6 bases, V lost 5 bases, and 8 bases had no gene match. CDR1 MNHNY and CDR2 SVGAGI come from the germline V gene (reference sequence). The CDR3 is 14 amino acids.

This clone was seen only once. This chain connects TRBV7-9 to TRBJ2-7; the match to TRBD2 covers 7 bases. The CDR3 has 17 amino acids. V was clipped by 3 bases and J by 3 bases; unmatched bases: 14. Germline V gene lookup returns CDR1 SEHNR and CDR2 FQNEAQ (reference sequence). CDR3 protein: CASSFNWKRDQGYEQYF. In DNA, the CDR3 is TGTGCCAGCAGCTTTAACTGGAAGCGGGATCAGGGCTACGAGCAGTACTTC.

The chain links TRBV29-1 to TRBJ1-2; D is perhaps TRBD1 (6 bases). V shed 3 bases and J shed 2 bases, with 10 bases lying between them. The CDR3 has 13 amino acids. CDR1 is SQVTM, CDR2 ANQGSEA, per germline. CDR3 sequence: CSVERGQNYGYTF. The CDR3 DNA reads TGCAGCGTTGAGCGCGGACAGAACTATGGCTACACCTTC. Together with reference TRBV29-1 and TRBJ1-2, the CDR3 gives the full variable domain: SAVISQKPSRDICQRGTSLTIQCQVDSQVTMMFWYRQQPGQSLTLIATANQGSEATYESGFVIDKFPISRPNLTFSTLTVSNMSPEDSSIYLCSVERGQNYGYTFGSGTRLTVV.

The chain has TRBV19 and TRBJ1-5, with D maybe TRBD1 (5 bases). Per germline, CDR1 LNHDA and CDR2 SQIVND (reference sequence). The germline V and J ends were trimmed by 5 bases and 6 bases, with 17 bases remaining between them. The CDR3 consists of 15 residues. This CDR3 reads CASSAGTRGGQPQHF. The CDR3, as DNA: TGTGCCAGTAGTGCCGGGACGCGGGGAGGTCAGCCCCAGCATTTT.

Details on this clone: Other DNA variants within this sample encode the same CDR3. The rearrangement joins TRBV28 to TRBJ1-5; 9 bases agree with TRBD1. Germline V lookup: CDR1 MDHEN, CDR2 SYDVKM. The junction had 5 bases not matched to a gene; V was cut back by 2 bases and J by 6 bases. This CDR3 has 15 residues. CDR3 bases: TGTGCCAGCAGTTTAGGACAGGGGTTCCGTCAGCCCCAGCATTTT. Protein sequence: CASSLGQGFRQPQHF. The variable domain in full, completed from reference TRBV28 and TRBJ1-5, reads DVKVTQSSRYLVKRTGEKVFLECVQDMDHENMFWYRQDPGLGLRLIYFSYDVKMKEKGDIPEGYSVSREKKERFSLILESASTNQTSMYLCASSLGQGFRQPQHFGDGTRLSIL.

The table lists this clone with a few counts. The rearrangement joins TRBV21-1 to TRBJ2-2; the tabulated D call, TRBD2, remains unverified against the DNA. TRBV21-1 is a documented pseudogene. This CDR3 is 16 amino acids long. CDR3 nucleotides: TGTGCCAGCAGCAAAGCAAGCGCCCTGAACACCGGGGAGCTGTTTTTT. Residues: CASSKASALNTGELFF.

The V gene is TRBV11-2, the J gene TRBJ1-1, with 7 positions matching TRBD1. The CDR3 consists of 14 residues. Germline V gene lookup returns CDR1 SGHAT and CDR2 FQNNGV. The ends lost 4 bases at V and 1 base at J; junction bases unmatched: 3. The CDR3 coding sequence is TGTGCCAGCAGCTCTGGACAGGCGAACACTGAAGCTTTCTTT. Translation gives CASSSGQANTEAFF.

This chain links TRBV7-6 with TRBJ2-5; D is undetermined. Germline CDR1 reads SGHVS; CDR2 reads FNYEAQ. Trimming removed 5 bases at V and 4 bases at J, with 14 bases between. CDR3 size: 14 residues. The CDR3 nucleotides are TGTGCCAGCAGCCCACCCCTGGCCAGAGAGACCCAGTACTTC. As protein: CASSPPLARETQYF.

In this sample, this clone turned up once. V gene TRBV28 combines with J gene TRBJ2-1, with 8 bases that match TRBD2. Germline V CDR1 and CDR2: MDHEN, SYDVKM. Trimming cost V 7 bases and J 1 base; bases outside gene matches: 6. The CDR3 extends over 15 amino acids. This CDR3 reads CASTGREESYNEQFF. For the CDR3, the DNA is TGTGCCAGCACCGGGCGGGAGGAATCCTACAATGAGCAGTTCTTC.

The J gene is TRBJ2-1, the V gene TRBV2; D not resolved. Germline CDR1 is SNHLY and CDR2 is FYNNEI. Deletions cut 9 bases from V and 0 bases from J, with 15 bases between. The CDR3 is 15 amino acids. This chain's CDR3 is CASIDTDSSYNEQFF. CDR3 sequence (DNA): TGTGCCAGTATAGACACCGATAGCTCCTACAATGAGCAGTTCTTC.

This clone appeared once. The gene calls are TRBV5-4 and TRBJ2-7, with a weak D call TRBD2 (7 bases). The CDR3 totals 16 residues. Trimming shortened V by 2 bases and J by 0 bases, and 15 bases separated the two germline ends. Germline V gene sequence: CDR1 SGHNT, CDR2 YYREEE (reference sequence). In nucleotides, the CDR3 is TGTGCCAGCAGCTTTGGGGGGCAGCGGGGCTCCTACGAGCAGTACTTC. It encodes CASSFGGQRGSYEQYF.

The V and J genes are TRBV13 and TRBJ2-1; perhaps TRBD2 as D (6 bases). This CDR3 has 14 residues. V lost 4 bases and J lost 7, with 14 bases in between. The V gene's germline CDR1 is PRHDT and CDR2 FYEKMQ (reference sequence). DNA of the CDR3: TGTGCCAGCAGCTCCGGGAGACTTAGGAATGAGCAGTTCTTC. Its translation: CASSSGRLRNEQFF.

The V gene is TRBV9, the J gene TRBJ2-7, with D tentatively TRBD2 (5 bases). V was trimmed by 3 bases and J by 3 bases, leaving 10 bases between them. The CDR3 has 13 residues. CDR1 and CDR2 from the germline V gene are SGDLS and YYNGEE. CDR3 coding DNA: TGTGCCAGCAGCGGCGGGCCTGACTACGAGCAGTACTTC. It is translated as CASSGGPDYEQYF. Combining the CDR3 with reference TRBV9 and TRBJ2-7 gives the whole variable domain DSGVTQTPKHLITATGQRVTLRCSPRSGDLSVYWYQQSLDQGLQFLIQYYNGEERAKGNILERFSAQQFPDLHSELNLSSLELGDSALYFCASSGGPDYEQYFGPGTRLTVT.

V gene TRBV18 combines with J gene TRBJ2-1; 10 bases map to TRBD2. CDR1 is KGHSH and CDR2 is LQKENI in the germline V gene. This CDR3 spans 16 amino acids. Trimming took 5 bases from V and 7 from J; bases not matched to a gene: 11. In nucleotides, the CDR3 is TGTGCCAGCTCAACCTCTGGGGGACTAGCGTCGAATGAGCAGTTCTTC. This gives the protein CASSTSGGLASNEQFF.

The V and J genes are TRBV19 and TRBJ2-3; D possibly corresponds to TRBD1 (6 bases). Germline V gene sequence: CDR1 LNHDA, CDR2 SQIVND (reference sequence). The V end lost 5 bases, the J end lost 5 bases, and 14 bases lay between the germline ends. This CDR3 region has 14 residues. CDR3 loop: CASSVSGAGDTQYF. In DNA form, the CDR3 reads TGTGCCAGTAGTGTTTCAGGGGCTGGAGATACGCAGTATTTT.

The chain is built from TRBV18 and TRBJ1-1, with 7 positions matching TRBD1. The CDR3 spans 12 residues. The J segment lost 7 bases and the V segment lost 1 base, leaving 0 bases of the junction unmatched. CDR1 KGHSH and CDR2 LQKENI come from the germline V gene. The CDR3: CASSPRQGEAFF. The DNA of the CDR3 is TGTGCCAGCTCACCACGACAGGGTGAAGCTTTCTTT.

The genes are TRBV27 and TRBJ2-3; perhaps TRBD2 as D (6 bases). CDR1 and CDR2 (germline): MNHEY, SMNVEV (reference sequence). The CDR3 totals 13 residues. Deletions cut 6 bases from V and 4 bases from J, with 11 bases between. CDR3 protein: CASSPWGADTQYF. In DNA, the CDR3 is TGTGCCAGCAGCCCCTGGGGGGCAGATACGCAGTATTTT.